This passage covers 19 T cell receptor beta chains from one sample sequenced in a study of brain T cells in children with intractable seizures. Libraries were prepared by immunoSEQ multiplex PCR; TCRdb keeps only in-frame clonotypes and omits some of them. The data hold some 41,000 clones, with about nine tenths observed a single time. The material sequenced was peripheral blood, taken at surgery. The receptors come from a girl aged 2-10 years with tuberous sclerosis and intractable seizures.

This clone occurred a few times. CDR3 region: CASSLNPPSGGETQYF. The CDR3 coding sequence is TGTGCCAGCAGCTTAAACCCCCCTAGCGGAGGCGAGACCCAGTACTTC. This chain links TRBV7-3 with TRBJ2-5; 7 nucleotides match TRBD2. The CDR3 runs to 16 residues. The V gene's germline CDR1 is SGHTA and CDR2 FQGTGA. V lost 1 base and J lost 5; bases outside the gene matches: 10.

This clone was seen once. This chain uses TRBV3-1 (or the pseudogene TRBV3-2) with TRBJ1-1; D remains ambiguous. V lost 4 bases, J lost 4 bases, and 10 bases lay in between. The CDR3 runs 13 residues. The V gene's germline CDR1 is LGHDT and CDR2 YNNKEL (reference sequence). The CDR3 here is CASSPTVGTEAFF. The CDR3 DNA is TGTGCCAGCAGCCCAACGGTGGGCACTGAAGCTTTCTTT.

A single count supports this clone. The chain joins TRBV7-3 to TRBJ1-5; a possible D gene is TRBD1 (6 bases). This CDR3 is built from 19 residues. Trimming cost V 0 bases and J 1 base, with 19 bases left between them. Germline values: CDR1 SGHTA, CDR2 FQGTGA. CDR3 DNA: TGTGCCAGCAGCTTAACATGGATGGCAGGGGCGGGGAGCAATCAGCCCCAGCATTTT. This codes for CASSLTWMAGAGSNQPQHF. Together with reference TRBV7-3 and TRBJ1-5, the CDR3 gives the full variable domain: GAGVSQTPSNKVTEKGKYVELRCDPISGHTALYWYRQSLGQGPEFLIYFQGTGAADDSGLPNDRFFAVRPEGSVSTLKIQRTERGDSAVYLCASSLTWMAGAGSNQPQHFGDGTRLSIL.

The chain combines TRBV6-1 with TRBJ1-1, with 10 nucleotides matching TRBD1. With 2 bases clipped from V and 6 bases from J, the junction kept 6 bases outside the gene matches. The germline V gene has CDR1 MNHNS and CDR2 SASEGT. This CDR3 is 15 amino acids long. The CDR3 is CASSERQGAGAEAFF. As DNA, the CDR3 is TGTGCCAGCAGTGAAAGACAGGGGGCTGGTGCTGAAGCTTTCTTT.

The rearrangement links TRBV7-6 to TRBJ2-1, with D maybe TRBD2 (5 bases). V gave up 1 base and J gave up 6 bases, with 13 bases separating them. This CDR3 has 15 residues. Germline V CDR1 and CDR2: SGHVS, FNYEAQ. CDR3 sequence reads: CASSLGLSGSNEQFF. The CDR3 DNA is TGTGCCAGCAGCTTAGGGTTAAGCGGATCCAATGAGCAGTTCTTC.

J is TRBJ2-1 and V is TRBV19; the match to TRBD1 covers 8 bases. Trimming cost V 1 base and J 2 bases; bases outside gene matches: 4. The CDR3 is 16 residues long. Germline CDR1 LNHDA, CDR2 SQIVND (reference sequence). CDR3 amino acids: CASSIGAGGPYNEQFF. The CDR3 DNA follows: TGTGCCAGTAGTATAGGTGCAGGGGGCCCCTACAATGAGCAGTTCTTC.

CDR3 DNA: TGTGCCAGCAGCCAAATAGCGGGGGTCGAGCAGTACTTC. Its protein is CASSQIAGVEQYF. J is TRBJ2-7 and V is TRBV3-1 (or the pseudogene TRBV3-2); 9 bases map to TRBD2. Germline V CDR1 and CDR2: LGHDT, YNNKEL (reference sequence). The length of the CDR3 is 13 residues. After removal of 2 bases from V and 6 bases from J, the junction contained 2 bases not matched to a gene.

The rearrangement links TRBV29-1 to TRBJ2-5; D is unresolved. CDR3 length equals 15 residues. The germline V gene encodes CDR1 SQVTM and CDR2 ANQGSEA. Trimming stripped 2 bases from V and 1 base from J, with 14 bases between. The CDR3 DNA reads TGCAGCGTTGAATTTGAACGGTTCATCCAAGAGACCCAGTACTTC. Its protein is CSVEFERFIQETQYF.

The sample holds a few counts of this clone. This chain links TRBV2 with TRBJ1-3; D is undetermined. CDR3 length: 12 residues. CDR1 is SNHLY and CDR2 is FYNNEI in the germline V gene. V lost 5 bases and J lost 3, with 5 bases in between. The DNA of the CDR3 is TGTGCCAGCAGTAACGGTGGAAACACCATATATTTT. It encodes CASSNGGNTIYF.

This chain joins TRBV9 and TRBJ2-3, with TRBD2 identical over 10 bases. CDR1 and CDR2 (germline): SGDLS, YYNGEE. The CDR3 extends over 19 amino acids. Unmatched junction bases numbered 11, after V lost 0 bases and J lost 1 base. The CDR3 region is CASSVESSGGPDGTDTQYF. The CDR3 DNA follows: TGTGCCAGCAGCGTAGAGTCTAGCGGGGGCCCCGACGGCACAGATACGCAGTATTTT.

This clone was detected only a few times. The genes are TRBV5-1 and TRBJ1-1; D might be TRBD1 (6 bases). V lost 4 bases, J lost 13 bases, and 17 bases lay in between. This CDR3 has 12 amino acids. The germline gives CDR1 SGHRS, CDR2 YFSETQ. The CDR3: CASSPQGSVFFF. The DNA for the CDR3 is TGCGCCAGCAGCCCACAGGGATCAGTATTTTTCTTT.

The J gene is TRBJ2-3, the V gene TRBV18; 14 nucleotides agree with TRBD2. The CDR3 runs to 16 residues. With 5 bases clipped from V and 1 base from J, the junction kept 2 bases outside the gene matches. The germline CDR1 and CDR2 sequences are KGHSH and LQKENI. CDR3 DNA sequence: TGTGCCAGCTCAGCGACTAGCGGGGGGGGCACAGATACGCAGTATTTT. It translates to CASSATSGGGTDTQYF.

The J gene is TRBJ2-2, the V gene TRBV9; the D gene is possibly TRBD1 (6 bases). The CDR3 has 16 residues. V lost 4 bases and J lost 0, with 13 bases in between. Germline CDR1 is SGDLS and CDR2 is YYNGEE. The CDR3 nucleotides read TGTGCCAGCAGCCCCCGGACAGCCACGAACACCGGGGAGCTGTTTTTT. Translated: CASSPRTATNTGELFF.

The chain uses TRBV6-5 and TRBJ1-2; D is unclear. V was trimmed by 5 bases and J by 4 bases, leaving 8 bases between them. The CDR3 totals 12 residues. Germline CDR1 reads MNHEY; CDR2 reads SVGAGI. CDR3 loop: CASSNGIYGYTF. CDR3 nucleotide sequence: TGTGCCAGCAGTAACGGAATCTATGGCTACACCTTC.

The chain combines TRBV24-1 with TRBJ1-5, with unresolved D. This CDR3 spans 13 amino acids. Trimming left V 4 bases short and J 10 bases short, with 13 bases between. The germline V gene encodes CDR1 KGHDR and CDR2 SFDVKD. CDR3 DNA: TGTGCCACCAGTGAGCCCGGGGATCGACCCCAGCATTTT. Translation gives CATSEPGDRPQHF.

The V and J genes are TRBV7-9 and TRBJ2-7, with 8 bases that match TRBD2. This CDR3 contains 18 residues. V was clipped by 5 bases and J by 2 bases; unmatched bases: 17. CDR1 is SEHNR, CDR2 FQNEAQ, per germline (reference sequence). The CDR3 DNA follows: TGTGCCAGCAGCCGTCGGGGGGGCCTTACACAGGGAACCTACGAGCAGTACGTC. Amino acids: CASSRRGGLTQGTYEQYV.

The chain uses TRBV28 and TRBJ1-3, with 9 nucleotides matching TRBD1. The ends lost 3 bases at V and 1 base at J; junction bases unmatched: 4. Germline lookup yields CDR1 MDHEN and CDR2 SYDVKM. This CDR3 is 16 amino acids long. CDR3 nucleotides: TGTGCCAGCAGTTTCCTCGGACAGGGGTCTGGAAACACCATATATTTT. Translated: CASSFLGQGSGNTIYF.

The chain couples TRBV7-2 to TRBJ1-2, with 8 bases lining up with TRBD1. J gave up 8 bases and V 0 bases, and 11 bases lay outside the gene matches. This CDR3 is built from 16 residues. In germline, CDR1 is SGHTA, CDR2 FQGNSA. The CDR3 bases are TGTGCCAGCAGCTTAGCGCCTTGGACAGGGAATGGGGGCTACACCTTC. This gives the protein CASSLAPWTGNGGYTF.

The chain couples TRBV27 to TRBJ1-3; 7 bases match TRBD1. After removal of 4 bases from V and 0 bases from J, the junction contained 12 bases not matched to a gene. Germline CDR1 is MNHEY and CDR2 is SMNVEV (reference sequence). The CDR3 has 18 amino acids. In DNA, the CDR3 is TGTGCCAGCAGTTCCCGACAGGGAGGGTTAATCTCTGGAAACACCATATATTTT. As protein: CASSSRQGGLISGNTIYF.